A single sample gave rise to the 13 T cell receptor beta chains below, sequenced in a study of blood T cell repertoires in COVID-19 (dated by TCRdb to 2020 to 2022). The library was generated by the immunoSEQ multiplex PCR assay. TCRdb provides this immuneACCESS table in a form limited to in-frame rearrangements. Some clones are lacking; in checked studies, under half of them reflect an unresolved V gene, and why the rest are absent is not known. This sample gives 150,000 or so clones in total; 80% to 90% of them show up just once. The top ten hold roughly 15% of the sample. Sample: peripheral blood. Every receptor here comes from a woman aged 40-49 years with acute or convalescent COVID-19.

The V and J genes are TRBV6-1 and TRBJ2-1; 10 nucleotides agree with TRBD2. The ends lost 3 bases at V and 1 base at J; junction bases unmatched: 6. CDR1 is MNHNS and CDR2 is SASEGT in the germline V gene. This CDR3 region has 17 residues. CDR3 bases: TGTGCCAGCAGTGAGGCTAGCGGGAGATTTTCCTACAATGAGCAGTTCTTC. Protein product: CASSEASGRFSYNEQFF.

In its sample, this clone was seen a few times. V usage is TRBV19 and J usage is TRBJ1-6; D unresolved. CDR3 length equals 10 residues. Germline V lookup: CDR1 LNHDA, CDR2 SQIVND (reference sequence). The ends were cut back, 9 bases at V and 9 bases at J, with 6 bases in the middle. The chain's CDR3 is CARGGSPLHF. DNA of the CDR3: TGTGCCAGGGGAGGTTCACCCCTCCACTTT.

The chain couples TRBV3-1 (or the pseudogene TRBV3-2) to TRBJ2-6, with D possibly TRBD1 on 5 matching bases. The germline gives CDR1 LGHDT, CDR2 YNNKEL (reference sequence). The CDR3 spans 16 residues. V was cut by 5 bases and J by 2 bases, with 13 bases left in between. CDR3: CASSAQGSAGANVLTF. In DNA, the CDR3 is TGTGCCAGCAGCGCCCAGGGTTCTGCTGGGGCCAACGTCCTGACTTTC.

This rearrangement joins TRBV6-5 to TRBJ2-2; weak D call: TRBD1 (6 bases). The CDR3 sequence is 13 residues long. The V gene lost 5 bases and the J gene lost 6 bases, with 10 bases spanning the gap. Germline assignment: CDR1 MNHEY and CDR2 SVGAGI. CDR3 loop: CASSTGLAGELFF. CDR3 DNA sequence: TGTGCCAGCAGTACAGGGTTGGCCGGGGAGCTGTTTTTT.

This clone was seen once. This chain uses TRBV6-1 with TRBJ2-7; TRBD1 might be the D (5 bases). CDR3 length: 16 amino acids. Trimming stripped 0 bases from V and 0 bases from J, with 12 bases between. The germline gives CDR1 MNHNS, CDR2 SASEGT. DNA for the CDR3: TGTGCCAGCAGTGAAGCAGGGGTACAATACTCCTACGAGCAGTACTTC. Protein product: CASSEAGVQYSYEQYF.

This clone has more than one count but fewer than ten. This rearrangement joins TRBV28 to TRBJ2-7, with D possibly matching TRBD2 (5 bases). Germline V gene data show CDR1 as MDHEN and CDR2 as SYDVKM. This CDR3 is built from 14 residues. Trimming took 3 bases from V and 0 from J, leaving 9 bases between them. The CDR3 coding sequence is TGTGCCAGCAGTTTTCGGGGATTCTCCTACGAGCAGTACTTC. Its translation is CASSFRGFSYEQYF. The full variable domain, completed using reference TRBV28 and TRBJ2-7, is DVKVTQSSRYLVKRTGEKVFLECVQDMDHENMFWYRQDPGLGLRLIYFSYDVKMKEKGDIPEGYSVSREKKERFSLILESASTNQTSMYLCASSFRGFSYEQYFGPGTRLTVT.

The rearrangement uses TRBV27 and TRBJ2-7; 9 nucleotides agree with TRBD1. The V segment lost 3 bases and the J segment 7 bases; nucleotides outside the gene matches: 10. Germline V gives CDR1 MNHEY, CDR2 SMNVEV (reference sequence). The CDR3 totals 15 residues. CDR3 in amino acids: CASSFGTGGKSEQYF. The CDR3 nucleotides are TGTGCCAGCAGTTTTGGCACAGGGGGCAAGAGTGAGCAGTACTTC.

The V and J genes are TRBV7-9 and TRBJ2-7; D uncertain. Germline CDR1 reads SEHNR; CDR2 reads FQNEAQ (reference sequence). The CDR3 loop spans 15 amino acids. V lost 1 base to trimming and J lost 2 bases, with 12 bases between them. As DNA, the CDR3 is TGTGCCAGCAGCTTAGATGAACTCCTTGCCTACGAGCAGTACTTC. Its translation is CASSLDELLAYEQYF.

The chain carries TRBV4-1 and TRBJ2-2, with TRBD1 as a possible D gene (5 bases). From germline, CDR1 is MGHRA and CDR2 YSYEKL. Trimming shortened V by 0 bases and J by 4 bases, and 9 bases separated the two germline ends. This CDR3 spans 15 amino acids. The CDR3 region has the DNA TGCGCCAGCAGCCAAGATGCAGGGCCCACCGGGGAGCTGTTTTTT. Translation: CASSQDAGPTGELFF.

This chain links TRBV30 with TRBJ2-1; D remains ambiguous. In germline, CDR1 is GTSNPN, CDR2 SVGIG (reference sequence). This CDR3 has 11 amino acids. V was trimmed by 0 bases and J by 7 bases, leaving 4 bases between them. CDR3 nucleotides: TGTGCCTGGAGTGTTATTAATGAGCAGTTCTTC. It encodes CAWSVINEQFF.

The chain uses TRBV20-1 and TRBJ1-5; a possible D gene is TRBD1 (5 bases). The germline gives CDR1 DFQATT, CDR2 SNEGSKA (reference sequence). The CDR3 runs to 17 residues. Trimming shortened V by 3 bases and J by 1 base, and 19 bases separated the two germline ends. The CDR3: CSASKQGPVSSNQPQHF. As DNA, the CDR3 is TGCAGTGCTAGTAAGCAGGGTCCGGTTTCGAGCAATCAGCCCCAGCATTTT.

The chain recombines TRBV5-1 with TRBJ1-5; TRBD1 might be the D (5 bases). There are 15 residues in the CDR3. Germline V CDR1 and CDR2: SGHRS, YFSETQ. The ends were cut back, 2 bases at V and 1 base at J, with 10 bases in the middle. The CDR3 DNA is TGCGCCAGCAGCTTTGAAGGGGAAAGCAATCAGCCCCAGCATTTT. It yields the protein CASSFEGESNQPQHF.

In this sample, this clone turned up once. CDR3 residues: CASSSSSGGVDTQYF. DNA of the CDR3: TGTGCCAGCAGTTCCTCTAGCGGGGGGGTAGATACGCAGTATTTT. V is TRBV28 and J is TRBJ2-3; 12 nucleotides agree with TRBD2. V dropped 4 bases and J dropped 5; count of bases not matched to a gene: 4. Looked up from germline, CDR1 is MDHEN and CDR2 is SYDVKM. The CDR3 has 15 amino acids.